Below are 30 T cell receptor beta chains sequenced from a single sample in a study of T cells expressing NK-cell markers. TCRdb reanalyzed the 5' RACE reads and collapses them to one entry per CDR3 protein, without DNA. This listing includes over 350,000 distinct CDR3 sequences. The sequenced material came from blood T cells: a sorted CD56 or NKG2C T cell subset, CD4+ or CD8+ T cells, or bulk PBMC T cells (not recorded which). The receptor source for this set is a woman between 45 and 65 years old in good health.

The chain uses TRBV12-3 or TRBV12-4 and TRBJ2-2; TCRdb designates TRBD1, a call that cannot be tested without DNA. CDR3 length equals 15 residues. The CDR3 spells CASTPDSIVTGELFF.

The rearrangement joins TRBV20-1 to TRBJ2-7; TCRdb proposes TRBD1, but this gene call is untestable without DNA. Germline lookup yields CDR1 DFQATT and CDR2 SNEGSKA (reference sequence). The CDR3 has 14 residues. CDR3 sequence: CSAPRGGDLYEQYF.

The CDR3 region is CASSPGHNRLAGPHEQYF. The chain couples TRBV27 to TRBJ2-7; the D call from TCRdb, TRBD2, cannot be confirmed without DNA. Germline V gene sequence: CDR1 MNHEY, CDR2 SMNVEV (reference sequence). The CDR3 length is 18 residues.

The chain is built from TRBV4-1 and TRBJ2-1; without DNA, the TCRdb call of TRBD2 cannot be checked. Germline V gives CDR1 MGHRA, CDR2 YSYEKL. The CDR3 runs 15 residues. CDR3 protein: CASSQERGGYNEQFF.

The V gene is TRBV20-1, the J gene TRBJ1-2; the TCRdb D gene call, TRBD1, has no DNA to confirm it. Germline CDR1 and CDR2: DFQATT and SNEGSKA (reference sequence). The length of the CDR3 is 15 residues. The CDR3: CSATGHPTTNYGYTF.

CDR3: CASSRWPGETQYF. The V and J genes are TRBV6-4 and TRBJ2-5. The CDR3 runs 13 residues. Per germline, CDR1 MRHNA and CDR2 SNTAGT.

The chain has TRBV18 and TRBJ2-1; TCRdb's D gene call, TRBD1, goes unchecked for lack of DNA. Per germline, CDR1 KGHSH and CDR2 LQKENI. The CDR3 totals 14 residues. CDR3 in amino acids: CASSPPRTEGEQFF.

The chain couples TRBV6-1 to TRBJ2-1; checking the TCRdb D call of TRBD2 is not possible without DNA. Germline CDR1 and CDR2: MNHNS and SASEGT. The CDR3 length is 16 residues. The CDR3 here is CASIRTSGRSKNEQFF.

The chain employs TRBV7-8 and TRBJ1-1. This CDR3 region has 12 residues. CDR1 and CDR2 from the germline V gene are SGHVS and FQNEAQ. CDR3 in amino acids: CASSLAPHEAFF.

V usage is TRBV5-6 and J usage is TRBJ2-2; as DNA is missing, the TRBD2 call by TCRdb cannot be tested. The germline gives CDR1 SGHDT, CDR2 YYEEEE. The CDR3 consists of 16 residues. The CDR3 sequence is CASSLRGSGRTGELFF.

This rearrangement joins TRBV7-8 to TRBJ1-2. The CDR3 runs to 11 residues. Per the germline V gene, CDR1 is SGHVS and CDR2 is FQNEAQ. CDR3 region: CASSLAIGYTF.

This chain joins TRBV27 and TRBJ2-3. The CDR3 covers 13 residues. Germline CDR1 and CDR2: MNHEY and SMNVEV (reference sequence). CDR3 sequence reads: CASSYSFSDTQYF.

J is TRBJ1-2 and V is TRBV6-6; the TRBD1 assignment by TCRdb is unverifiable without DNA. This CDR3 is 14 amino acids long. Looked up from germline, CDR1 is MNHNY and CDR2 is SVGAGI (reference sequence). This CDR3 is CASSTGGAPQGYTF.

V gene TRBV5-1 combines with J gene TRBJ2-7; the D gene TCRdb calls, TRBD1, cannot be checked with no DNA. The CDR3 has 15 amino acids. CDR1 is SGHRS, CDR2 YFSETQ, per germline. Here the CDR3 reads CASSLKARGEDEQYF.

The genes are TRBV6-5 and TRBJ1-5; checking the TCRdb D call of TRBD1 is not possible without DNA. This CDR3 contains 15 residues. Germline values: CDR1 MNHEY, CDR2 SVGAGI. CDR3 in amino acids: CASSSRGVVNQPQHF.

This chain joins TRBV2 and TRBJ2-5; TCRdb picks TRBD1, but there is no DNA to check that call. Germline V gives CDR1 SNHLY, CDR2 FYNNEI. This CDR3 comprises 15 residues. CDR3: CASLLRDRPQETQYF.

This sequence joins TRBV20-1 and TRBJ2-1; the TRBD2 assignment by TCRdb is unverifiable without DNA. Germline CDR1 reads DFQATT; CDR2 reads SNEGSKA (reference sequence). The CDR3 loop spans 16 amino acids. This chain's CDR3 is CSARDLGRDWINEQFF.

The chain employs TRBV10-3 and TRBJ2-1; no DNA is available, so the TRBD2 call from TCRdb remains unchecked. CDR3 length: 13 residues. CDR1 is ENHRY and CDR2 is SYGVKD in the germline V gene. The CDR3 is CAIGSGAYNEQFF.

This chain joins TRBV28 and TRBJ1-1; TCRdb indicates TRBD1, and absent DNA this call remains unverified. CDR3 length: 14 residues. Germline values: CDR1 MDHEN, CDR2 SYDVKM. The CDR3 is CASVRDRVNTEAFF.

The chain recombines TRBV29-1 with TRBJ2-2; the TCRdb D gene call, TRBD2, has no DNA to confirm it. Per germline, CDR1 SQVTM and CDR2 ANQGSEA. This CDR3 comprises 15 residues. CDR3 residues: CSVRERGAVAGELFF.

V is TRBV6-5 and J is TRBJ1-3; TCRdb picks TRBD1, but there is no DNA to check that call. The CDR3 totals 15 residues. Germline CDR1 reads MNHEY; CDR2 reads SVGAGI. CDR3: CASSNSGGTGNTIYF.

V and J are TRBV15 and TRBJ2-2. Germline V CDR1 and CDR2: LNHNV, YYDKDF (reference sequence). This CDR3 comprises 15 residues. The CDR3 region is CATSNPPRSTGELFF.

The rearrangement links TRBV5-6 to TRBJ2-1; the D call of TRBD2 rests on TCRdb alone, since no DNA is present to check it. Germline V gives CDR1 SGHDT, CDR2 YYEEEE. This CDR3 has 14 amino acids. CDR3 region: CASAKPTMYNEQFF.

V is TRBV7-9 and J is TRBJ2-1; TCRdb proposes TRBD1, but this gene call is untestable without DNA. This CDR3 spans 15 amino acids. Germline values: CDR1 SEHNR, CDR2 FQNEAQ (reference sequence). CDR3 protein: CASSLAGRGYNEQFF.

This chain joins TRBV3-1 and TRBJ1-3. CDR1 and CDR2 (germline): LGHDT, YNNKEL (reference sequence). This CDR3 spans 14 amino acids. CDR3 residues: CASSQLGAGNTIYF.

The genes are TRBV2 and TRBJ2-7; with no DNA, the TCRdb D assignment of TRBD2 cannot be verified. Germline CDR1 and CDR2: SNHLY and FYNNEI. There are 18 residues in the CDR3. CDR3 loop: CASGKGGLAGEPRYEQYF. Full variable domain (rest looked up from reference TRBV2 and TRBJ2-7): EPEVTQTPSHQVTQMGQEVILRCVPISNHLYFYWYRQILGQKVEFLVSFYNNEISEKSEIFDDQFSVERPDGSNFTLKIRSTKLEDSAMYFCASGKGGLAGEPRYEQYFGPGTRLTVT.

The chain joins TRBV20-1 to TRBJ1-3; TCRdb calls TRBD1, which cannot be checked without DNA. This CDR3 has 16 residues. Germline-derived CDR1 and CDR2 are DFQATT and SNEGSKA (reference sequence). CDR3 loop: CSARGHRGNSGNTIYF.

The rearrangement joins TRBV30 to TRBJ2-5; TCRdb indicates TRBD1, and absent DNA this call remains unverified. This CDR3 has 14 residues. Germline CDR1 is GTSNPN and CDR2 is SVGIG (reference sequence). The CDR3 region is CAWARDAFGETQYF.

The J gene is TRBJ2-5, the V gene TRBV5-1; TCRdb gives TRBD1 as the D gene, but with no DNA this cannot be confirmed. This CDR3 has 15 residues. The germline gives CDR1 SGHRS, CDR2 YFSETQ. CDR3 in amino acids: CASRDPGTGGETQYF.

CDR3 residues: CASTPENTDTQYF. V and J are TRBV6-5 and TRBJ2-3. CDR3 size: 13 residues. Germline V gene data show CDR1 as MNHEY and CDR2 as SVGAGI.